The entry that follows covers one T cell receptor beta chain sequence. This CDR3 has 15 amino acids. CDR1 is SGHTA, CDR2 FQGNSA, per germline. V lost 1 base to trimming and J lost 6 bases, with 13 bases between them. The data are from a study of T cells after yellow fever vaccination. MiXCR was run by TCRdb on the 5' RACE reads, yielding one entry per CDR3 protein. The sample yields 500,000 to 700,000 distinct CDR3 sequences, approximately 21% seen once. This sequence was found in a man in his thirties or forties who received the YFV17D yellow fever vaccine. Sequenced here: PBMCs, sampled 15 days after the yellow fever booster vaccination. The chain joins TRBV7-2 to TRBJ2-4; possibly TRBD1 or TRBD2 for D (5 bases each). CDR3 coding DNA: TGTGCCAGCAGCTTAGAAGGGGACGCGCGAAACATTCAGTACTTC. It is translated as CASSLEGDARNIQYF.